This TCR beta chain was retrieved from a study of blood T cell repertoires in COVID-19. Study overall: Researchers got acute and convalescent COVID-19 samples from the United States, Italy and Spain.

The CDR3 is made up of 16 amino acids. Unmatched junction bases numbered 5, after V lost 3 bases and J lost 5 bases. Per germline, CDR1 KGHDR and CDR2 SFDVKD. The authors' processing: By means of reference gene primer amplification, nucleated cell counts were estimated. The protocol was immunoSEQ multiplex PCR, while the TCRdb copy is restricted to in-frame clones and leaves out a portion. V and J calls and clone size follow that table, whereas D and trimming were derived from the DNA. The sample holds approximately 310,000 clones, about 89% seen once. Residents of approximately 25 US areas, aged roughly 18 to 89 years, made up the participants. Two consecutive negative NP/OP PCR tests, clearance, or resolved symptoms defined Cohort 3 recovery.

Sequenced: PBMCs or T cells enriched from blood (not recorded which). The clonotype originates from a man in his 60s who had recovered from COVID-19. V gene TRBV24-1 combines with J gene TRBJ2-2, with 10 positions matching TRBD1. Here the CDR3 DNA reads TGTGCCACCAGTGATCCCGGACAGGGGGGAACCGGGGAGCTGTTTTTT. This codes for CATSDPGQGGTGELFF.